This passage covers 30 T cell receptor beta chains from one sample sequenced in a study of cytomegalovirus exposure and HLA in healthy donors. PCR was performed using 60 Vbeta and 13 Jbeta primers. Using immunoSEQ multiplex PCR, the repertoire was profiled, and TCRdb retains in-frame clones only, with some absent. The sample holds approximately 240,000 clones, around 80% seen once. What was sequenced was PBMCs. These receptors came from a middle-aged woman in good health and CMV-seronegative.

The chain links TRBV2 to TRBJ2-3; 12 nucleotides align to TRBD2. Germline V gene sequence: CDR1 SNHLY, CDR2 FYNNEI. V dropped 6 bases and J dropped 1; count of bases not matched to a gene: 8. CDR3 length: 17 amino acids. The CDR3 nucleotides are TGTGCCAGCAGGGGATCTAGCGGGGGGGGTGGCACAGATACGCAGTATTTT. Protein product: CASRGSSGGGGTDTQYF.

The V gene is TRBV28, the J gene TRBJ1-2; no clear D. The CDR3 is 13 residues long. The germline V and J ends were trimmed by 2 bases and 4 bases, with 8 bases remaining between them. CDR1 is MDHEN, CDR2 SYDVKM, per germline. The CDR3, as DNA: TGTGCCAGCAGTTTACGCGGCCCCTATGGCTACACCTTC. The encoded protein is CASSLRGPYGYTF.

The chain couples TRBV5-6 to TRBJ1-1; D is ambiguous. There are 16 residues in the CDR3. The V and J ends lost 4 bases and 0 bases respectively, with 16 bases between them. Germline values: CDR1 SGHDT, CDR2 YYEEEE. CDR3: CASSPRLGQMNTEAFF. The CDR3 coding sequence is TGTGCCAGCAGCCCGCGTCTGGGCCAGATGAACACTGAAGCTTTCTTT.

This rearrangement joins TRBV6-1 to TRBJ1-4; 8 nucleotides line up with TRBD1. CDR3 size: 15 residues. The germline V gene encodes CDR1 MNHNS and CDR2 SASEGT. V trimming: 4 bases; J trimming: 7 bases; junction bases outside the gene matches: 8. The CDR3 nucleotides are TGTGCCAGCAGTGGGAGGACAGGGAGGGCTGAAAAACTGTTTTTT. Protein sequence: CASSGRTGRAEKLFF.

V usage is TRBV28 and J usage is TRBJ1-2, with D perhaps TRBD1 (6 bases). The CDR3 spans 13 residues. Germline CDR1 is MDHEN and CDR2 is SYDVKM. Trimming took off 2 bases at V and 3 bases at J, with 7 bases between the two ends. In DNA form, the CDR3 reads TGTGCCAGCAGTTTACGGACAGACTATGGCTACACCTTC. Protein: CASSLRTDYGYTF.

The chain joins TRBV18 to TRBJ2-5; 9 bases map to TRBD1. Trimming cost V 2 bases and J 6 bases; bases outside gene matches: 10. Germline V gene data show CDR1 as KGHSH and CDR2 as LQKENI. The CDR3 has 16 amino acids. This CDR3 is CASSPRTGTGIKTQYF. The CDR3 DNA reads as TGTGCCAGCTCACCAAGGACCGGGACAGGGATAAAGACCCAGTACTTC.

As to this clone: The junction differs from germline at one of its ends, possibly a read error. The gene calls are TRBV30 and TRBJ2-3; tentative D call: TRBD2 (7 bases). In germline, CDR1 is GTSNPN, CDR2 SVGIG (reference sequence). This CDR3 comprises 15 residues. Here the CDR3 reads CGGGGAAASTDTQYF. The DNA for the CDR3 is TGCGGAGGGGGGGGAGCGGCAGCTAGCACAGATACGCAGTATTTT.

The V call is TRBV7-9, the J call TRBJ1-2; D uncertain. CDR1 SEHNR and CDR2 FQNEAQ come from the germline V gene (reference sequence). V was cut by 3 bases and J by 2 bases, with 10 bases left in between. CDR3 length: 14 amino acids. CDR3 DNA: TGTGCCAGCAGCTTCTTTGACACCAACTATGGCTACACCTTC. Encoded protein: CASSFFDTNYGYTF.

The J gene is TRBJ2-1, the V gene TRBV19; the match to TRBD2 covers 11 bases. Germline assignment: CDR1 LNHDA and CDR2 SQIVND (reference sequence). CDR3 length: 16 residues. V lost 8 bases and J lost 4; bases outside the gene matches: 10. This CDR3 is CASQLTSGGGYNEQFF. In DNA form, the CDR3 reads TGTGCCAGTCAATTAACTAGCGGGGGAGGGTACAATGAGCAGTTCTTC.

This clone was recorded a few times. Here the CDR3 reads CASSPRVGSPSTDTQYF. CDR3 nucleotide sequence: TGTGCCAGCTCACCTCGGGTCGGATCACCTAGCACAGATACGCAGTATTTT. The gene calls are TRBV18 and TRBJ2-3; no clear D. Germline assignment: CDR1 KGHSH and CDR2 LQKENI. V lost 3 bases to trimming and J lost 0 bases, with 16 bases between them. The length of the CDR3 is 17 residues.

J is TRBJ1-5 and V is TRBV30; D is ambiguous. CDR1 is GTSNPN, CDR2 SVGIG, per germline (reference sequence). The V end was cut by 2 bases, the J end by 5 bases, with 22 bases between. The CDR3 totals 17 residues. CDR3 sequence: CAWSRRKGSQGDQPQHF. The CDR3 DNA is TGTGCCTGGAGTAGGAGGAAGGGCTCACAAGGAGATCAGCCCCAGCATTTT.

The J gene is TRBJ2-1, the V gene TRBV9, with TRBD1 matching over 7 bases. This CDR3 contains 16 residues. The V segment lost 6 bases and the J segment 4 bases; nucleotides outside the gene matches: 13. Germline V gives CDR1 SGDLS, CDR2 YYNGEE. CDR3 in DNA: TGTGCCAGCACCCCGTCCGACAGGGCCGCATACAATGAGCAGTTCTTC. Translation: CASTPSDRAAYNEQFF.

CDR3 DNA sequence: TGTGCCAGCAGCTTCTCCGGGACAGGGTTTTACGAGCAGTACTTC. As protein: CASSFSGTGFYEQYF. The genes are TRBV7-8 and TRBJ2-7, with 9 positions matching TRBD1. Germline CDR1 SGHVS, CDR2 FQNEAQ. V lost 3 bases to trimming and J lost 4 bases; unmatched junction nucleotides: 7. The CDR3 has 15 residues.

V and J are TRBV30 and TRBJ1-2, with a possible D match to TRBD1 (6 bases). Trimming took 1 base from V and 2 from J, leaving 11 bases between them. Looked up from germline, CDR1 is GTSNPN and CDR2 is SVGIG (reference sequence). This CDR3 has 14 residues. The CDR3 DNA reads TGTGCCTGGAGTGGAAAGACAGGAAACTATGGCTACACCTTC. It specifies CAWSGKTGNYGYTF.

V is TRBV19 and J is TRBJ2-3; 7 bases fit TRBD2. Germline CDR1 LNHDA, CDR2 SQIVND (reference sequence). CDR3 length: 11 residues. With V trimmed by 7 bases and J by 8 bases, 3 bases remained unmatched. CDR3 DNA sequence: TGTGCCAGTATGGGAGGGGCTACGCAGTATTTT. It specifies CASMGGATQYF.

The chain combines TRBV10-3 with TRBJ1-2; D perhaps matches TRBD1 (6 bases). Trimming pared 4 bases from V and 8 bases from J, leaving 11 bases between. CDR3 length equals 12 residues. The germline V gene has CDR1 ENHRY and CDR2 SYGVKD. CDR3 sequence: CAISAQGEGYTF. The CDR3 DNA reads as TGTGCCATCAGTGCACAGGGTGAAGGCTACACCTTC.

The V gene is TRBV25-1, the J gene TRBJ1-1, with 7 positions matching TRBD1. Germline CDR1 MGHDK, CDR2 SYGVNS. Germline trimming cut 7 bases from V and 1 base from J; bases unmatched to any gene: 9. This CDR3 has 15 amino acids. The DNA of the CDR3 is TGTGCCAGCACCCTAGGGGGCAGGGGGAACACTGAAGCTTTCTTT. Translation: CASTLGGRGNTEAFF.

CDR3 bases: TGTGCCAGCAGCCTGGGGGCAGGTAGGGGTCAGCCCCAGCATTTT. Translation gives CASSLGAGRGQPQHF. The rearrangement uses TRBV5-5 and TRBJ1-5; TRBD1 might be the D (6 bases). The CDR3 is 15 residues long. V was clipped by 4 bases and J by 6 bases, with 17 bases between them. CDR1 is SGHKS and CDR2 is YYEKEE in the germline V gene (reference sequence). Using reference TRBV5-5 and TRBJ1-5 for the parts outside the CDR3, the full variable domain is DAGVTQSPTHLIKTRGQQVTLRCSPISGHKSVSWYQQVLGQGPQFIFQYYEKEERGRGNFPDRFSARQFPNYSSELNVNALLLGDSALYLCASSLGAGRGQPQHFGDGTRLSIL.

The rearrangement uses TRBV5-4 and TRBJ2-5, with 10 nucleotides matching TRBD1. With the DNA end fitting TRBJ2-7 better, the J assignment may be wrong. This CDR3 has 16 residues. Germline values: CDR1 SGHNT, CDR2 YYREEE (reference sequence). CDR3 in amino acids: CASSPRPGTGAYEQYF. The CDR3 nucleotides read TGTGCCAGCAGCCCACGGCCCGGGACAGGGGCCTACGAGCAGTACTTC.

This chain connects TRBV20-1 to TRBJ1-1; no definite D call. Germline V gene sequence: CDR1 DFQATT, CDR2 SNEGSKA (reference sequence). V was shortened by 3 bases and J by 0 bases, with 2 bases between the two germline ends. This CDR3 is 11 amino acids long. CDR3 sequence: CSASMNTEAFF. The CDR3 DNA reads TGCAGTGCTAGCATGAACACTGAAGCTTTCTTT.

The J gene is TRBJ1-1, the V gene TRBV4-3, with D possibly being TRBD1 (6 bases). In germline, CDR1 is LGHNA, CDR2 YSLEER. Between the trimmed V and J ends, which lost 0 bases and 0 bases, there was a span of 14 bases. This CDR3 comprises 17 residues. The CDR3 spells CASSQEDRSYLNTEAFF. The CDR3 DNA follows: TGCGCCAGCAGCCAAGAAGACAGGTCCTATCTGAACACTGAAGCTTTCTTT.

The V and J genes are TRBV5-1 and TRBJ2-2; TRBD2 matches 10 bases. The CDR3 loop spans 15 amino acids. The germline gives CDR1 SGHRS, CDR2 YFSETQ. J was trimmed by 6 bases and V by 1 base; bases with no gene match: 3. The CDR3 DNA reads as TGCGCCAGCAGCTTGTCAGCGGGGGGGCCCGGGGAGCTGTTTTTT. This encodes CASSLSAGGPGELFF.

This clone has just one count. The V and J genes are TRBV7-3 and TRBJ2-3; D is possibly TRBD1 (5 bases). CDR1 is SGHTA, CDR2 FQGTGA, per germline. The CDR3 spans 14 residues. V was shortened by 5 bases and J by 6 bases, with 15 bases between the two germline ends. Here the CDR3 reads CASSPTPTDDTQYF. DNA for the CDR3: TGTGCCAGCAGCCCTACACCGACAGACGATACGCAGTATTTT. Looking up the rest from reference TRBV7-3 and TRBJ2-3 gives the full variable domain: GAGVSQTPSNKVTEKGKYVELRCDPISGHTALYWYRQSLGQGPEFLIYFQGTGAADDSGLPNDRFFAVRPEGSVSTLKIQRTERGDSAVYLCASSPTPTDDTQYFGPGTRLTVL.

This sequence joins TRBV6-6 and TRBJ2-1, with D possibly TRBD2 on 6 matching bases. CDR3 length: 15 residues. Germline CDR1 reads MNHNY; CDR2 reads SVGAGI (reference sequence). Deletions cut 6 bases from V and 2 bases from J, with 14 bases between. The CDR3 DNA is TGTGCCAGCAGCCACACGCGGGGTCCCTACAATGAGCAGTTCTTC. Its translation is CASSHTRGPYNEQFF.

The genes are TRBV5-1 and TRBJ2-7; TRBD1 agrees at 7 bases. The J call may be mistaken, given a closer DNA end match to TRBJ2-5. The CDR3 has 17 residues. In germline, CDR1 is SGHRS, CDR2 YFSETQ. CDR3 loop: CASSLTGTDPYQETQYF. The CDR3 DNA reads as TGCGCCAGCAGCCTTACCGGGACAGACCCGTACCAAGAGACCCAGTACTTC.

This chain joins TRBV9 and TRBJ2-7; possible D gene TRBD1, 6 bases. Per the germline V gene, CDR1 is SGDLS and CDR2 is YYNGEE. CDR3 size: 14 residues. Trimming left V 2 bases short and J 0 bases short, with 9 bases between. As DNA, the CDR3 is TGTGCCAGCAGCGTTGGACAGAGCTCCTACGAGCAGTACTTC. Its protein product is CASSVGQSSYEQYF.

The chain employs TRBV30 and TRBJ1-5; tentative D call: TRBD1 (6 bases). V lost 1 base and J lost 2, with 12 bases in between. The CDR3 covers 15 residues. CDR1 is GTSNPN, CDR2 SVGIG, per germline (reference sequence). The CDR3 nucleotides are TGTGCCTGGAGTGACAGGACAGCGCGCAATCAGCCCCAGCATTTT. Translation: CAWSDRTARNQPQHF.

CDR3: CASSIGGGQGHEKLFF. The CDR3 DNA reads as TGTGCCAGTAGTATAGGGGGAGGACAGGGCCATGAAAAACTGTTTTTT. The chain has TRBV19 and TRBJ1-4, with 8 bases identical to TRBD1. Germline CDR1 and CDR2: LNHDA and SQIVND (reference sequence). The V and J ends lost 1 base and 6 bases, in that order; junction bases with no gene match: 7. This CDR3 region has 16 residues.

This clone was seen a single time. The rearrangement joins TRBV27 to TRBJ1-1; D remains unclear. V was pared by 0 bases and J by 0 bases, with 14 bases between. The CDR3 sequence is 17 residues long. Germline lookup yields CDR1 MNHEY and CDR2 SMNVEV (reference sequence). CDR3 nucleotides: TGTGCCAGCAGTTTATCGGCCGGGGAATTCATGAACACTGAAGCTTTCTTT. This codes for CASSLSAGEFMNTEAFF.

Only one count was recorded for this clone. The genes are TRBV18 and TRBJ1-6; TRBD1 matches 7 bases. Germline assignment: CDR1 KGHSH and CDR2 LQKENI. The CDR3 has 16 amino acids. Losses at the gene ends were 2 bases for V and 8 bases for J; bases not matched to a gene: 9. The CDR3 DNA follows: TGTGCCAGCTCACCAAATTTGGGACAGTCGTATTCACCCCTCCACTTT. Protein: CASSPNLGQSYSPLHF. Filled out from reference TRBV18 and TRBJ1-6, the complete variable domain reads NAGVMQNPRHLVRRRGQEARLRCSPMKGHSHVYWYRQLPEEGLKFMVYLQKENIIDESGMPKERFSAEFPKEGPSILRIQQVVRGDSAAYFCASSPNLGQSYSPLHFGNGTRLTVT.